This TCR beta chain was sequenced for a study of cytomegalovirus exposure and HLA in healthy donors. Healthy bone marrow donors formed the donor group. General study points: Analysis was carried out at a later point, and it linked a missense DCLRE1C variant to TCR beta V- and J-gene trimming. An analysis that came later showed most CMV-associated TCR beta chains appearing HLA-restricted.

The PCR had 60 Vbeta and 13 Jbeta primers. TCRdb's table, derived via immunoSEQ multiplex PCR, lists solely in-frame clones and lacks some. The sample has about 150,000 clones, approximately 85% seen once. On this clone itself: The antigen is unknown.

The sequence was collected from a woman aged 50 to 65 in good health and CMV-seropositive. Input material: PBMCs.

CDR3 coding DNA: TGTGCCAGCAGCCAGAGAATAGCGGGAGTAGGCGGGGAGCTGTTTTTT. Translated, it gives CASSQRIAGVGGELFF. The chain joins TRBV7-8 to TRBJ2-2, with 9 bases aligning to TRBD2. From germline, CDR1 is SGHVS and CDR2 FQNEAQ. The CDR3 has 16 residues. The J segment lost 7 bases and the V segment lost 5 bases, leaving 11 bases of the junction unmatched.